Each of the 10 T cell receptor beta chains below was sequenced from the same sample in a study of cytomegalovirus exposure and HLA in healthy donors. The protocol was immunoSEQ multiplex PCR, while the TCRdb copy is restricted to in-frame clones and leaves out a portion. The sample includes approximately 100,000 clones, roughly 90% of them seen just once. The sequencing input was PBMCs. The receptors were sampled from a man between 18 and 35 years old in good health and CMV-seropositive.

The chain uses TRBV7-2 and TRBJ2-2, with D perhaps TRBD1 (5 bases). The CDR3 spans 17 residues. Deletions cut 6 bases from V and 2 bases from J, with 19 bases between. The germline V gene has CDR1 SGHTA and CDR2 FQGNSA. CDR3 DNA: TGTGCCAGCAGACCCGCGAGGACGGACACCAACACCGGGGAGCTGTTTTTT. Translating it yields CASRPARTDTNTGELFF.

The rearrangement joins TRBV2 to TRBJ1-5, with 11 positions matching TRBD1. The CDR3 runs 17 residues. From germline, CDR1 is SNHLY and CDR2 FYNNEI. J was trimmed by 1 base and V by 7 bases; bases with no gene match: 9. The CDR3 region is CASTADRGQGSNQPQHF. As DNA, the CDR3 is TGTGCCAGCACTGCGGACAGGGGGCAAGGCAGCAATCAGCCCCAGCATTTT.

The V and J genes are TRBV10-3 and TRBJ2-5; possible D gene TRBD1, 6 bases. The CDR3 sequence is 15 residues long. Between the trimmed V and J ends, which lost 3 bases and 4 bases, there was a span of 15 bases. CDR1 is ENHRY and CDR2 is SYGVKD in the germline V gene. DNA for the CDR3: TGTGCCATCAGTGAATCCCGGACAGTCACAGAGACCCAGTACTTC. Amino acids: CAISESRTVTETQYF.

The chain combines TRBV19 with TRBJ2-1; D is perhaps TRBD2 (5 bases). Germline CDR1 reads LNHDA; CDR2 reads SQIVND (reference sequence). Between the trimmed V and J ends, which lost 1 base and 6 bases, there was a span of 10 bases. There are 14 residues in the CDR3. The CDR3 DNA reads as TGTGCCAGTAGTATAGGTCGGGGAATCAATGAGCAGTTCTTC. Its protein is CASSIGRGINEQFF.

The gene calls are TRBV6-6 and TRBJ2-7; a weak D match, TRBD2 (5 bases). The CDR3 loop spans 16 amino acids. Trimming took 0 bases from V and 5 from J, leaving 17 bases between them. Germline CDR1 MNHNY, CDR2 SVGAGI (reference sequence). The CDR3 nucleotides are TGTGCCAGCAGTTACTCGAGCGATGCGGGTCGCGACGAGCAGTACTTC. Protein sequence: CASSYSSDAGRDEQYF.

CDR3 sequence: CASSLRTSGTNTGELFF. The CDR3 coding sequence is TGTGCCAGCAGCTTACGGACTAGCGGGACGAACACCGGGGAGCTGTTTTTT. The chain employs TRBV7-6 and TRBJ2-2; the match to TRBD2 covers 12 bases. Losses at the gene ends were 2 bases for V and 0 bases for J; bases not matched to a gene: 1. The germline CDR1 and CDR2 sequences are SGHVS and FNYEAQ. CDR3 length: 17 amino acids.

J is TRBJ2-7 and V is TRBV11-2; D not certain. Germline lookup yields CDR1 SGHAT and CDR2 FQNNGV. The V and J ends lost 2 bases and 0 bases respectively, with 14 bases between them. The CDR3 loop spans 16 amino acids. The CDR3 region is CASSLFDQALSYEQYF. The CDR3 DNA reads as TGTGCCAGCAGCTTATTTGACCAGGCCCTCTCCTACGAGCAGTACTTC.

CDR3 loop: CASSPRSAGVSEQFF. As DNA, the CDR3 is TGTGCCAGCAGCCCCCGTTCAGCGGGAGTGAGTGAGCAGTTCTTC. V is TRBV5-4 and J is TRBJ2-1, with 8 nucleotides matching TRBD2. The CDR3 is made up of 15 amino acids. V trimming: 4 bases; J trimming: 9 bases; junction bases outside the gene matches: 12. The V gene's germline CDR1 is SGHNT and CDR2 YYREEE (reference sequence).

V and J are TRBV11-3 and TRBJ2-7; a weak D match, TRBD2 (5 bases). V gave up 3 bases and J gave up 0 bases, with 12 bases separating them. This CDR3 is built from 15 residues. Per germline, CDR1 SGHNT and CDR2 YENEEA. CDR3 amino acids: CASSFLRVSSYEQYF. Here the CDR3 DNA reads TGTGCCAGCAGCTTTTTGAGGGTCAGCTCCTACGAGCAGTACTTC.

The J gene is TRBJ1-3, the V gene TRBV19; D is unresolved. V was trimmed by 1 base and J by 0 bases, leaving 10 bases between them. This CDR3 comprises 16 residues. In germline, CDR1 is LNHDA, CDR2 SQIVND (reference sequence). The DNA of the CDR3 is TGTGCCAGTAGTATAGCTTGGAGAAGCTCTGGAAACACCATATATTTT. This translates into CASSIAWRSSGNTIYF.